These T cell receptor beta chains were read from a single sample in a study of T cells in Graves' hyperthyroidism and ophthalmopathy. TCRdb analysed the multiplex PCR reads with MiXCR anew, one entry per CDR3 protein. Here the sample spans about 380,000 distinct CDR3 sequences, 11% to 15% being singletons. Source material: blood. Receptor source: a woman aged 60-70 years with Graves' hyperthyroidism. CDR3s leave out the opening cysteine and the closing phenylalanine or tryptophan. Each record gives: J gene, V gene, CDR3 protein.

j_gene: TRBJ2-3; v_gene: TRBV6-1; CDR3aa: ASTLLTDTQY
j_gene: TRBJ1-2; v_gene: TRBV12-3/TRBV12-4; CDR3aa: ASSLAGTGGYGYGYT
j_gene: TRBJ1-2; v_gene: TRBV5-1; CDR3aa: ASSPRTGGDYGYT
j_gene: TRBJ2-5; v_gene: TRBV11-2; CDR3aa: ASSPTGVQETQY
j_gene: TRBJ1-1; v_gene: TRBV11-2; CDR3aa: ASSLDTLAF
j_gene: TRBJ2-7; v_gene: TRBV20-1; CDR3aa: SALRVGRGYEQY
j_gene: TRBJ1-4; v_gene: TRBV10-3; CDR3aa: AISEQDNEKLF
j_gene: TRBJ2-7; v_gene: TRBV7-6; CDR3aa: ASSPQAGTTTYEQY
j_gene: TRBJ1-1; v_gene: TRBV6-1; CDR3aa: ASSERARGHLDTEAF
j_gene: TRBJ1-5; v_gene: TRBV6-1; CDR3aa: ACEESNQPQH
j_gene: TRBJ1-2; v_gene: TRBV11-2; CDR3aa: ASSLEGGPAGSYT
j_gene: TRBJ2-7; v_gene: TRBV3-1; CDR3aa: ASSQREVGEQY
j_gene: TRBJ1-2; v_gene: TRBV7-9; CDR3aa: ASSLVGQPNYGYT
j_gene: TRBJ2-7; v_gene: TRBV27; CDR3aa: ASSYASGNYEQY
j_gene: TRBJ1-2; v_gene: TRBV20-1; CDR3aa: SARTTGFSGYT
j_gene: TRBJ2-1; v_gene: TRBV6-2/TRBV6-3; CDR3aa: ASLRPPAYNEQF
j_gene: TRBJ2-5; v_gene: TRBV7-3; CDR3aa: ASSLTLEETQY
j_gene: TRBJ2-1; v_gene: TRBV6-1; CDR3aa: ASRPRSGETSYNEQF
j_gene: TRBJ2-7; v_gene: TRBV11-1; CDR3aa: ASSLGSGSYNEQY
j_gene: TRBJ2-1; v_gene: TRBV7-2; CDR3aa: ASSLLGRHNEQF
j_gene: TRBJ1-5; v_gene: TRBV28; CDR3aa: ASSLEGLGNQPQH
j_gene: TRBJ2-7; v_gene: TRBV5-1; CDR3aa: ASSPVTGGFSYEQY
j_gene: TRBJ2-1; v_gene: TRBV30; CDR3aa: AWSVPGGDEQF
j_gene: TRBJ2-1; v_gene: TRBV3-1; CDR3aa: ASSQRGRAKDYEQF
j_gene: TRBJ2-6; v_gene: TRBV19; CDR3aa: ASSARAAGANVLT
j_gene: TRBJ1-3; v_gene: TRBV11-2; CDR3aa: ASSPLQGAPGNTIY
j_gene: TRBJ1-2; v_gene: TRBV7-8; CDR3aa: ASSKTSNYGYT
j_gene: TRBJ2-7; v_gene: TRBV20-1; CDR3aa: SASREGASYEQY
j_gene: TRBJ2-1; v_gene: TRBV12-3/TRBV12-4; CDR3aa: ASGYRDRVLNEQF
j_gene: TRBJ1-3; v_gene: TRBV24-1; CDR3aa: ATIEKGNSGNTIY
j_gene: TRBJ2-1; v_gene: TRBV7-2; CDR3aa: ASSLGVAGAIDSYNEQF
j_gene: TRBJ1-1; v_gene: TRBV7-3; CDR3aa: ASSSRTGGITEAF
j_gene: TRBJ2-3; v_gene: TRBV28; CDR3aa: ASTLPQGTDTQY
j_gene: TRBJ2-3; v_gene: TRBV5-1; CDR3aa: ASSLGQAGDTQY
j_gene: TRBJ2-2; v_gene: TRBV20-1; CDR3aa: SARAGSGGLF
j_gene: TRBJ1-2; v_gene: TRBV7-2; CDR3aa: ASSPGTASYGYT
j_gene: TRBJ2-7; v_gene: TRBV6-1; CDR3aa: ASSTTGTGFYEQY
j_gene: TRBJ2-5; v_gene: TRBV13; CDR3aa: ASSQYAGPQY
j_gene: TRBJ1-1; v_gene: TRBV5-1; CDR3aa: ASLEGGLGNTEAF
j_gene: TRBJ2-7; v_gene: TRBV7-2; CDR3aa: ASTPPGTRSSHEQY
j_gene: TRBJ1-1; v_gene: TRBV11-2; CDR3aa: ASSFGTGREAF
j_gene: TRBJ2-1; v_gene: TRBV24-1; CDR3aa: ATRLAGANEQF
j_gene: TRBJ2-1; v_gene: TRBV3-1; CDR3aa: ASSQDQGDNEQF
j_gene: TRBJ1-1; v_gene: TRBV27; CDR3aa: ASRPDPYTEAF
j_gene: TRBJ2-2; v_gene: TRBV20-1; CDR3aa: SARDSRQAAAGELF
j_gene: TRBJ1-1; v_gene: TRBV5-6; CDR3aa: ASSSPGQAMNTEAF
j_gene: TRBJ1-2; v_gene: TRBV6-1; CDR3aa: ASTIGTGVGYT
j_gene: TRBJ2-6; v_gene: TRBV7-6; CDR3aa: ASSLGSGGANVLT
j_gene: TRBJ1-1; v_gene: TRBV5-5; CDR3aa: ASSFSGVDTEAF
j_gene: TRBJ2-7; v_gene: TRBV18; CDR3aa: ASSRGTVRYEQY